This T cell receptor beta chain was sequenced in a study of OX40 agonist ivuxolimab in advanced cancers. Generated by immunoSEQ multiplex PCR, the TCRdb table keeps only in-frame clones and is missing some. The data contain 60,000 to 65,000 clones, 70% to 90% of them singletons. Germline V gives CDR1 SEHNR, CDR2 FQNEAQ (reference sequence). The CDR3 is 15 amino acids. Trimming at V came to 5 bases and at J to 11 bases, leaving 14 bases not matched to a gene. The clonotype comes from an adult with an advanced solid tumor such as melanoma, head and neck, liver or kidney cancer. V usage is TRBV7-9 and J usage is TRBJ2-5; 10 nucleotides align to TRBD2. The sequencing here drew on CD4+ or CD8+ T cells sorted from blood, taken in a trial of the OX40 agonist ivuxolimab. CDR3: CASSRALAGVGEQYF. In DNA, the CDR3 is TGTGCCAGCAGCCGAGCGCTAGCGGGAGTGGGGGAGCAGTACTTC.